This TCR beta chain was observed in a study of control samples from healthy donors and cancer patients. The protocol was immunoSEQ multiplex PCR, while the TCRdb copy is restricted to in-frame clones and leaves out a portion. The top ten hold roughly 9.8% of the sample, which has about 92,000 clones, roughly 86% seen once. Germline V gives CDR1 SGHRS, CDR2 YFSETQ. The CDR3 contains 16 residues. The V gene end was trimmed by 0 bases and the J gene end by 1 base; junction bases not matched to a gene: 2. The sample was blood. This clonotype originated in a woman aged 60-75 years in good health. V usage is TRBV5-1 and J usage is TRBJ2-3; 10 bases align to TRBD2. DNA of the CDR3: TGCGCCAGCAGCTTGGAGGGGACTAGCGGCACAGATACGCAGTATTTT. Its translation: CASSLEGTSGTDTQYF.